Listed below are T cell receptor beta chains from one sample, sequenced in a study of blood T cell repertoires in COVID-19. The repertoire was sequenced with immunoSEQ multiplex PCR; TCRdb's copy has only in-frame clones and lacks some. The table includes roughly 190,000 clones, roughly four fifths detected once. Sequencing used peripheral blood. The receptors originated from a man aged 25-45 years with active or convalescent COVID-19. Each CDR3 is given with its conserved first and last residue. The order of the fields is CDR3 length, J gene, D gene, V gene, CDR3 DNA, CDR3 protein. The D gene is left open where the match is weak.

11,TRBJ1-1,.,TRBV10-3,TGTGCCATGCGGGAGGACGCTGAAGCTTTCTTT,CAMREDAEAFF
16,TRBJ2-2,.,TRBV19,TGTGCCAGTACCCCGGGACTCGGCGCCCACACCGGGGAGCTGTTTTTT,CASTPGLGAHTGELFF
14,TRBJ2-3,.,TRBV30,TGTGCCTGGAGGCAGGGCTTTCCCACAGATACGCAGTATTTT,CAWRQGFPTDTQYF
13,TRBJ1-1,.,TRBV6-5,TGTGCCAGCATGAGGAGGACGAACACTGAAGCTTTCTTT,CASMRRTNTEAFF
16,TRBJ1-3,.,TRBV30,TGTGCCTGGATCCGCCAGGGCCGGGCGGTGGGAAACACCATATATTTT,CAWIRQGRAVGNTIYF
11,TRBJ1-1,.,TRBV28,TGTGCCAGCACCGTCAATCAGGAAGCTTTCTTT,CASTVNQEAFF
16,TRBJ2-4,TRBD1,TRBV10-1,TGCGCCAGCTGGATCCGGGACAGGGGTACACAAAACATTCAGTACTTC,CASWIRDRGTQNIQYF
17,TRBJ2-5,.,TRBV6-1,TGTGCCAGCAGTGAAGTTGGACAGACTTTGTACCAAGAGACCCAGTACTTC,CASSEVGQTLYQETQYF
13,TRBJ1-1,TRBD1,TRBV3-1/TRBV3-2,TGTGCCAGCAGCCCGACAGGGTCCACTGAAGCTTTCTTT,CASSPTGSTEAFF
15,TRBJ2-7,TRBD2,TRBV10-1,TGCGCCAGCAGTGAGCGGCTAGCGGGAGCCCACGAGCAGTACTTC,CASSERLAGAHEQYF
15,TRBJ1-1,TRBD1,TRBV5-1,TGCGCCAGCAGCTCTCGGACAGGCTCGGACACTGAAGCTTTCTTT,CASSSRTGSDTEAFF
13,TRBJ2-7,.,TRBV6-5,TGTGCCAGCAGTTCGGTATCCTCCTACGAGCAGTACTTC,CASSSVSSYEQYF